These 5 T cell receptor beta chains were sequenced from one sample in a study of T cell responses to AZD1222 COVID-19 vaccine. The protocol was immunoSEQ multiplex PCR, while the TCRdb copy is restricted to in-frame clones and leaves out a portion. The sample has more than 85,000 clones; around 90% are singletons. This specimen was peripheral blood, taken on day 0 of AZD1222 vaccination. The receptors originated from an adult in good health.

The genes are TRBV28 and TRBJ2-7; 7 bases map to TRBD1. V lost 4 bases, J lost 7 bases, and 10 bases stayed unmatched. Germline V lookup: CDR1 MDHEN, CDR2 SYDVKM. The CDR3 has 14 residues. This chain's CDR3 is CASSSTGLGWEQYF. DNA of the CDR3: TGTGCCAGCAGTTCGACAGGGCTGGGCTGGGAGCAGTACTTC.

This sequence joins TRBV7-8 and TRBJ2-1; tentatively, D is TRBD1 (5 bases). V gave up 5 bases and J gave up 6 bases, with 17 bases separating them. This CDR3 contains 15 residues. The germline V gene encodes CDR1 SGHVS and CDR2 FQNEAQ. CDR3 coding DNA: TGTGCCAGCAGCCGAGCAGGGCCCACAACCAATGAGCAGTTCTTC. Protein product: CASSRAGPTTNEQFF. Supplemented by reference TRBV7-8 and TRBJ2-1, the full variable domain reads GAGVSQSPRYKVAKRGQDVALRCDPISGHVSLFWYQQALGQGPEFLTYFQNEAQLDKSGLPSDRFFAERPEGSVSTLKIQRTQQEDSAVYLCASSRAGPTTNEQFFGPGTRLTVL.

The genes are TRBV18 and TRBJ1-6; D perhaps matches TRBD1 (6 bases). CDR3 length: 15 residues. Deletions cut 3 bases from V and 8 bases from J, with 14 bases between. CDR1 is KGHSH, CDR2 LQKENI, per germline. The CDR3 sequence: CASSPQDSRHSPLHF. Written as DNA, the CDR3 is TGTGCCAGCTCACCGCAGGACAGCCGTCATTCACCCCTCCACTTT. Full variable domain (missing parts from reference TRBV18 and TRBJ1-6): NAGVMQNPRHLVRRRGQEARLRCSPMKGHSHVYWYRQLPEEGLKFMVYLQKENIIDESGMPKERFSAEFPKEGPSILRIQQVVRGDSAAYFCASSPQDSRHSPLHFGNGTRLTVT.

This rearrangement joins TRBV11-3 to TRBJ2-2; 9 nucleotides align to TRBD2. Germline V gives CDR1 SGHNT, CDR2 YENEEA. The V segment lost 5 bases and the J segment 5 bases; nucleotides outside the gene matches: 9. The CDR3 sequence is 16 residues long. CDR3 bases: TGTGCCAGCAGCCGACTTAGCGGGAGCGATACCGGGGAGCTGTTTTTT. Protein sequence: CASSRLSGSDTGELFF.

The chain is built from TRBV11-2 and TRBJ1-1; perhaps TRBD1 as D (6 bases). V lost 1 base, J lost 0 bases, and 15 bases lay in between. The CDR3 is 17 residues long. From germline, CDR1 is SGHAT and CDR2 FQNNGV. The CDR3 spells CASSLGLGGRMNTEAFF. CDR3 DNA sequence: TGTGCCAGCAGCTTAGGTTTGGGGGGCAGGATGAACACTGAAGCTTTCTTT.